The 6 T cell receptor beta chains presented below share a single source sample, sequenced in a study of patients and donors after allogeneic stem cell transplantation. MiXCR, run by TCRdb on the RT-PCR reads, gives a single entry per CDR3 protein. The data contain some 960,000 distinct CDR3 sequences, under 20% of them singletons. Sequenced material: blood, either unsorted or a sorted T cell fraction (not recorded which). The receptors here all came from a human donor who was either an allogeneic HSCT recipient or a stem cell or donor lymphocyte infusion donor (not recorded which). It is not recorded whose cells these are; they may come from a transplant donor.

J is TRBJ1-2 and V is TRBV2, with TRBD1 as a possible D gene (6 bases). Germline V gene sequence: CDR1 SNHLY, CDR2 FYNNEI. Trimming removed 10 bases at V and 4 bases at J, with 16 bases between. The CDR3 totals 13 residues. The CDR3 nucleotides are TGTGCCACCCGACAGGCGTTGAGCTATGGCTACACCTTC. This encodes CATRQALSYGYTF. The variable domain in full, completed from reference TRBV2 and TRBJ1-2, reads EPEVTQTPSHQVTQMGQEVILRCVPISNHLYFYWYRQILGQKVEFLVSFYNNEISEKSEIFDDQFSVERPDGSNFTLKIRSTKLEDSAMYFCATRQALSYGYTFGSGTRLTVV.

The chain carries TRBV7-9 and TRBJ1-5; the D is unclear. Trimming removed 5 bases from V and 4 bases from J, with 12 bases in between. Germline-derived CDR1 and CDR2 are SEHNR and FQNEAQ (reference sequence). The CDR3 spans 14 residues. In DNA form, the CDR3 reads TGTGCCAGCAGCCCAAACACCAAGAATCAGCCCCAGCATTTT. It is translated as CASSPNTKNQPQHF.

This clonotype was seen repeatedly, ten times or more. This sequence joins TRBV4-3 and TRBJ2-2; no reliable D call. The CDR3 runs 13 residues. Trimming stripped 4 bases from V and 6 bases from J, with 9 bases between. CDR1 and CDR2 from the germline V gene are LGHNA and YSLEER. CDR3 sequence: CASSPRTSGELFF. CDR3 sequence (DNA): TGCGCCAGCAGCCCTAGAACCTCCGGGGAGCTGTTTTTT.

This clonotype has at least ten counts. The chain couples TRBV12-3 or TRBV12-4 to TRBJ1-6; D is perhaps TRBD1 (5 bases). V was shortened by 2 bases and J by 7 bases, with 9 bases between the two germline ends. This CDR3 comprises 14 residues. The CDR3 spells CASSLRQINSPLHF. The CDR3 DNA reads TGTGCCAGCAGTTTACGACAGATCAATTCACCCCTCCACTTT.

The chain employs TRBV7-6 and TRBJ2-3, with TRBD1 as a possible D gene (6 bases). The V gene's germline CDR1 is SGHVS and CDR2 FNYEAQ. The CDR3 is 13 residues long. V gave up 5 bases and J gave up 7 bases, with 13 bases separating them. The CDR3 loop is CASSPQTGYTQYF. The DNA for the CDR3 is TGTGCCAGCAGCCCCCAGACAGGATATACGCAGTATTTT.

This clonotype was counted between two and nine times. The genes are TRBV2 and TRBJ2-1; 9 positions agree with TRBD2. V trimming: 6 bases; J trimming: 6 bases; junction bases outside the gene matches: 12. The CDR3 sequence is 16 residues long. The germline V gene encodes CDR1 SNHLY and CDR2 FYNNEI. This chain's CDR3 is CASSATASGRINEQFF. The DNA of the CDR3 is TGTGCCAGCAGCGCAACGGCCAGCGGGAGGATCAATGAGCAGTTCTTC.